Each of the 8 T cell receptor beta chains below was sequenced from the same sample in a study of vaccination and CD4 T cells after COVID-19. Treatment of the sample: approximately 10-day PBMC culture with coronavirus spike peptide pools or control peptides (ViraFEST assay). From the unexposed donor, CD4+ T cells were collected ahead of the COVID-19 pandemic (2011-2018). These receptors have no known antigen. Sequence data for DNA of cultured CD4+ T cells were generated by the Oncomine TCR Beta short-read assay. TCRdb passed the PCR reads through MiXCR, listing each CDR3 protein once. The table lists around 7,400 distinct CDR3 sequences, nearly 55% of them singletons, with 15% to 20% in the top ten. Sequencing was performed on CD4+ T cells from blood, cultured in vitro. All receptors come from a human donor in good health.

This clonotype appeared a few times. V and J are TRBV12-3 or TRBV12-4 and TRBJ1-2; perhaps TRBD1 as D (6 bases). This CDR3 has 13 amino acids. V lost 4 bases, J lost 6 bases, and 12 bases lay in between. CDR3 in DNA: TGTGCCAGCAGTTCACAGGGTACCAATGGCTACACCTTC. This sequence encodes CASSSQGTNGYTF.

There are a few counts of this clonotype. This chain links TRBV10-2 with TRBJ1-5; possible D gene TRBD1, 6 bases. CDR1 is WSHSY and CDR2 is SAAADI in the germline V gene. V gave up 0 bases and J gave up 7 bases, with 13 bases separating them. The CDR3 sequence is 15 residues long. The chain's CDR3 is CASSESAGGMQPQHF. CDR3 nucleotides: TGCGCCAGCAGTGAGTCGGCGGGGGGCATGCAGCCCCAGCATTTT.

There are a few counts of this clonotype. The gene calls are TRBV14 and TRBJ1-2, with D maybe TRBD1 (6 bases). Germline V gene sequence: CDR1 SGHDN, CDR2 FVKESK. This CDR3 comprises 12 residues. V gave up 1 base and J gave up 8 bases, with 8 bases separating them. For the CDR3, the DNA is TGTGCCAGCAGCCAAGGGGGGCGCGGCTACACCTTC. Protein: CASSQGGRGYTF.

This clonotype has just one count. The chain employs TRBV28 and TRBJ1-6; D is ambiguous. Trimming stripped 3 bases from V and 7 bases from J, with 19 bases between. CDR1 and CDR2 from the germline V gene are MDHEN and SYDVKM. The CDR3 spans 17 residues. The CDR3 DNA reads TGTGCCAGCAGTTTGCGTTGGGGAGGGCCTCAAAATTCACCCCTCCACTTT. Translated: CASSLRWGGPQNSPLHF.

CDR3 loop: CSGRAGPEAFF. For the CDR3, the DNA is TGCAGCGGCCGGGCCGGCCCTGAAGCTTTCTTT. The chain is built from TRBV29-1 and TRBJ1-1; D remains ambiguous. In germline, CDR1 is SQVTM, CDR2 ANQGSEA. V lost 7 bases and J lost 6, with 12 bases in between. This CDR3 spans 11 amino acids.

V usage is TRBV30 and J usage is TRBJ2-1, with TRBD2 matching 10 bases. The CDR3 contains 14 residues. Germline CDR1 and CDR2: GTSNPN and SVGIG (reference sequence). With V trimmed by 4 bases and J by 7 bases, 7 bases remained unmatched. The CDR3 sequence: CAWKAAGGLNEQFF. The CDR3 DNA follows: TGTGCCTGGAAAGCAGCGGGAGGGCTGAATGAGCAGTTCTTC.

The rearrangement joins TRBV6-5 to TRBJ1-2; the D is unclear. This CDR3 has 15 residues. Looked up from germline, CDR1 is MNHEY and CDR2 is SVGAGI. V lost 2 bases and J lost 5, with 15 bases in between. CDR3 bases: TGTGCCAGCAGTTACGAAGTCGAAGAAGGGTATGGCTACACCTTC. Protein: CASSYEVEEGYGYTF.

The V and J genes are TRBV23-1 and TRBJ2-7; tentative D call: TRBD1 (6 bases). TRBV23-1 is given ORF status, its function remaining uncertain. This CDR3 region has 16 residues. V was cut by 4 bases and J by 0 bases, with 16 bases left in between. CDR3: CASSLSGTTSSYEQYF. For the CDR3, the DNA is TGCGCCAGCAGTCTGTCCGGGACAACGAGCTCCTACGAGCAGTACTTC.